This T cell receptor (beta chain) was sequenced during a study of cytomegalovirus exposure and HLA in healthy donors. The CDR3 has 14 residues. Germline CDR1 is SEHNR and CDR2 is FQNEAQ (reference sequence). PCR involved 60 Vbeta and 13 Jbeta primers. Sequencing used immunoSEQ multiplex PCR; TCRdb keeps in-frame clones, though not all of them. This repertoire includes tens of thousands of clones. General study results and limits: V- and J-gene trimming of TCR beta was linked (in a later analysis) to a missense DCLRE1C variant. Later on, an analysis found that several of the most significant clusters appeared to be linked to common viral pathogens, which included parvovirus B19. Many donors shared some public TCRs, even though most TCR sequences were rare.

Of note for this clone: Its antigen remains unidentified.

Input material: PBMCs. The source is a male donor in good health and CMV-seronegative. The V call is TRBV7-9, the J call TRBJ2-5; 7 bases are a match to TRBD1. The end of the DNA is better explained by TRBJ2-7, so the J call may be wrong. The CDR3 is CASSPGQSSYEQYF. The CDR3 coding sequence is TGTGCCAGCAGCCCGGGACAGAGTTCCTACGAGCAGTACTTC.